These 20 T cell receptor beta chains originate from one sample sequenced in a study of cytomegalovirus exposure and HLA in healthy donors. Measured with immunoSEQ multiplex PCR; TCRdb has only the in-frame clones, and not every one. The sample carries 45,000 to 55,000 clones, over 75% recorded once. Sequencing used PBMCs. These receptors all come from a woman between 25 and 40 years old in good health and CMV-seronegative.

This clone occurred a few times. Other DNA sequences in the same sample also yield this CDR3. The chain has TRBV4-1 and TRBJ1-1, with 8 bases identical to TRBD1. CDR3 length: 15 residues. Per germline, CDR1 MGHRA and CDR2 YSYEKL. Trimming removed 4 bases from V and 1 base from J; junction bases left unmatched: 5. DNA of the CDR3: TGCGCCAGCAGCCCCGGACAGGGTCCGAACACTGAAGCTTTCTTT. This translates into CASSPGQGPNTEAFF.

This clone was observed a few times. V gene TRBV5-4 combines with J gene TRBJ2-5; 9 bases map to TRBD2. Germline lookup yields CDR1 SGHNT and CDR2 YYREEE (reference sequence). This CDR3 contains 13 residues. With 1 base clipped from V and 10 bases from J, the junction kept 5 bases outside the gene matches. The CDR3 DNA reads TGTGCCAGCAGCTTGTCTAGCGGGGACATCCAGTACTTC. Amino acids: CASSLSSGDIQYF.

The chain employs TRBV18 and TRBJ1-5; tentative D call: TRBD1 (6 bases). V was shortened by 1 base and J by 5 bases, with 18 bases between the two germline ends. The CDR3 runs to 17 residues. CDR1 is KGHSH, CDR2 LQKENI, per germline. The CDR3 nucleotides are TGTGCCAGCTCACCACTTGCAGGGGAAGGAACCGATCAGCCCCAGCATTTT. It yields the protein CASSPLAGEGTDQPQHF.

This clone occurred once. The chain links TRBV11-3 to TRBJ2-1; D perhaps matches TRBD2 (6 bases). The CDR3 is 15 residues long. Germline V CDR1 and CDR2: SGHNT, YENEEA. The germline V and J ends were trimmed by 3 bases and 4 bases, with 13 bases remaining between them. The CDR3: CASSFSAGLYNEQFF. CDR3 sequence (DNA): TGTGCCAGCAGCTTTTCAGCGGGTCTGTACAATGAGCAGTTCTTC.

This rearrangement joins TRBV11-2 to TRBJ2-7, with no clear D. Trimming removed 3 bases at V and 3 bases at J, with 3 bases between. CDR3 size: 11 residues. Germline values: CDR1 SGHAT, CDR2 FQNNGV. In DNA form, the CDR3 reads TGTGCCAGCAGCTTCCTCTACGAGCAGTACTTC. Its protein is CASSFLYEQYF.

V and J are TRBV19 and TRBJ2-5; unclear D gene. Germline values: CDR1 LNHDA, CDR2 SQIVND (reference sequence). This CDR3 has 11 residues. V was trimmed by 4 bases and J by 3 bases, leaving 3 bases between them. CDR3 coding DNA: TGTGCCAGTAGTACTGAAGAGACCCAGTACTTC. This sequence encodes CASSTEETQYF.

The genes are TRBV21-1 and TRBJ2-7; the DNA was not compared with TRBD1, the D call given in the table. TRBV21-1 is labeled a pseudogene. The CDR3 runs to 15 residues. The CDR3 here is CASSKWDRASYEQYF. The CDR3 DNA follows: TGTGCCAGCAGCAAGTGGGACAGGGCCTCCTACGAGCAGTACTTC.

The chain carries TRBV5-4 and TRBJ1-5, with 7 bases fitting TRBD1. The CDR3 is 14 residues long. V dropped 4 bases and J dropped 2; count of bases not matched to a gene: 3. Germline-derived CDR1 and CDR2 are SGHNT and YYREEE (reference sequence). The DNA of the CDR3 is TGTGCCAGCAGCCGAGACAGGGGCAATCAGCCCCAGCATTTT. Protein sequence: CASSRDRGNQPQHF.

The chain links TRBV14 to TRBJ2-7; 7 nucleotides align to TRBD2. V was clipped by 1 base and J by 6 bases; unmatched bases: 6. The CDR3 totals 14 residues. Germline V gene data show CDR1 as SGHDN and CDR2 as FVKESK. CDR3 nucleotides: TGTGCCAGCAGCCAAGTGGCGGGAGCCGGCGAGCAGTACTTC. It specifies CASSQVAGAGEQYF.

The rearrangement joins TRBV6-5 to TRBJ1-1; the match to TRBD1 covers 10 bases. Germline V gives CDR1 MNHEY, CDR2 SVGAGI. There are 12 residues in the CDR3. The J segment lost 11 bases and the V segment lost 4 bases, leaving 4 bases of the junction unmatched. The CDR3 region is CASSSTGGRAFF. CDR3 coding DNA: TGTGCCAGCAGTTCGACAGGGGGCCGGGCTTTCTTT.

J is TRBJ2-1 and V is TRBV18, with 7 positions matching TRBD1. This CDR3 spans 14 amino acids. The trim removed 1 base at V and 7 bases at J, leaving 4 bases unmatched. Germline CDR1 reads KGHSH; CDR2 reads LQKENI. The CDR3 DNA follows: TGTGCCAGCTCACCACAGGGGGCAGGGAATGAGCAGTTCTTC. Its protein product is CASSPQGAGNEQFF.

The gene calls are TRBV28 and TRBJ2-1, with 8 bases fitting TRBD2. Per germline, CDR1 MDHEN and CDR2 SYDVKM. The CDR3 is made up of 14 amino acids. The junction had 12 bases not matched to a gene; V was cut back by 9 bases and J by 8 bases. CDR3 nucleotide sequence: TGTGCCAGTGCGGGACTAGGGTTTGGCGATGAGCAGTTCTTC. It is translated as CASAGLGFGDEQFF.

CDR3 nucleotide sequence: TGTGCCAGCAGGTTACAGGGAGCTAACTATGGCTACACCTTC. Its protein product is CASRLQGANYGYTF. The V and J genes are TRBV6-5 and TRBJ1-2, with D maybe TRBD1 (6 bases). The CDR3 extends over 14 amino acids. The germline V and J ends were trimmed by 6 bases and 0 bases, with 11 bases remaining between them. Germline CDR1 is MNHEY and CDR2 is SVGAGI.

This rearrangement joins TRBV4-1 to TRBJ1-4, with D hard to call. V was clipped by 4 bases and J by 2 bases, with 17 bases between them. There are 17 residues in the CDR3. Germline assignment: CDR1 MGHRA and CDR2 YSYEKL. The CDR3 nucleotides read TGCGCCAGCAGCCCCCTTCGGGGAAGCGGGACTAATGAAAAACTGTTTTTT. It encodes CASSPLRGSGTNEKLFF.

The chain combines TRBV10-1 with TRBJ1-1; no definite D call. CDR3 length: 15 residues. V gave up 0 bases and J gave up 0 bases, with 8 bases separating them. In germline, CDR1 is WNHNN, CDR2 SYGVQD (reference sequence). In DNA form, the CDR3 reads TGCGCCAGCAGTGAGTCATACGAGCTGAACACTGAAGCTTTCTTT. Protein sequence: CASSESYELNTEAFF.

This clone has more than one count but fewer than ten. Other DNA sequences in the sample encode the same CDR3. The V call is TRBV7-2, the J call TRBJ1-1; 8 bases are a match to TRBD1. Germline lookup yields CDR1 SGHTA and CDR2 FQGNSA. Trimming cost V 3 bases and J 1 base; bases outside gene matches: 7. This CDR3 has 16 residues. The CDR3 protein is CASSFRTGRGNTEAFF. CDR3 sequence (DNA): TGTGCCAGCAGCTTTAGGACAGGGAGGGGGAACACTGAAGCTTTCTTT.

The count of this clone is one. V and J are TRBV11-2 and TRBJ2-1; TRBD2 aligns across 8 bases. Trimming removed 3 bases from V and 10 bases from J; junction bases left unmatched: 8. The germline V gene has CDR1 SGHAT and CDR2 FQNNGV. The length of the CDR3 is 14 residues. The CDR3 sequence: CASSFPAGVGEQFF. For the CDR3, the DNA is TGTGCCAGCAGCTTTCCAGCGGGAGTGGGAGAGCAGTTCTTC.

The chain couples TRBV7-3 to TRBJ1-1; a weak D match, TRBD1 (5 bases). The CDR3 spans 17 residues. Germline CDR1 reads SGHTA; CDR2 reads FQGTGA. Trimming pared 5 bases from V and 6 bases from J, leaving 25 bases between. The CDR3 DNA sequence: TGTGCCAGCAGCCCGGCGGAACAGGACCAAAGAGAACCTGAAGCTTTCTTT. It translates to CASSPAEQDQREPEAFF.

This chain connects TRBV4-1 to TRBJ2-7; possibly TRBD2 for D (6 bases). Germline V lookup: CDR1 MGHRA, CDR2 YSYEKL. Trimming pared 1 base from V and 4 bases from J, leaving 11 bases between. The CDR3 sequence is 14 residues long. The CDR3 is CASSQAGSRYEQYF. The CDR3 region has the DNA TGCGCCAGCAGCCAAGCCGGGAGCCGATACGAGCAGTACTTC.

This rearrangement joins TRBV5-5 to TRBJ2-7; D possibly corresponds to TRBD2 (6 bases). Between the trimmed V and J ends, which lost 3 bases and 6 bases, there was a span of 19 bases. This CDR3 region has 15 residues. The germline V gene encodes CDR1 SGHKS and CDR2 YYEKEE (reference sequence). The CDR3 sequence is CASSSLAETWGEQYF. The DNA for the CDR3 is TGTGCCAGCAGCTCCTTAGCGGAGACGTGGGGCGAGCAGTACTTC.